This T cell receptor beta chain comes out of a study of cytomegalovirus exposure and HLA in healthy donors. General observations from the study: TCR beta V segments were, for the most part, productive about 90% or about 30% of the time in an earlier analysis. Some V segments could not be told apart, so they were left out, TRBV6-2 and TRBV6-3 among them.

Losses at the gene ends were 0 bases for V and 4 bases for J; bases not matched to a gene: 8. The CDR3 covers 16 residues. Looked up from germline, CDR1 is SGHNT and CDR2 is YYREEE (reference sequence). This clone was observed a few times. Its antigen is not identified. PCR primers comprised 60 Vbeta and 13 Jbeta primers. TCRdb's copy holds only in-frame clones and misses some; the assay was immunoSEQ multiplex PCR. The table includes 150,000 to 200,000 clones, roughly 77% detected once. This clonotype was sampled from a man between 18 and 29 years old in good health and CMV-seropositive. J is TRBJ2-7 and V is TRBV5-4; 9 positions match TRBD2. The sample comprised PBMCs. As DNA, the CDR3 is TGTGCCAGCAGCTTGGGGGTAGCGGGAGTGCAGTACGAGCAGTACTTC. Encoded protein: CASSLGVAGVQYEQYF.